The clone carrying this TCR beta chain has at least ten counts. Antigen unknown. TCR beta VDJ and CDR3 profiling used genomic DNA as template. TCRdb recomputed calls from the reads with MiXCR, one row per CDR3 protein. The sample contains under 150,000 distinct CDR3 sequences, 41% of which appear only once. The data were obtained in a study of CD8+CD57+ T cells in acquired aplastic anemia. At the level of the study: Yields of DNA that came from sorted CD4+ and CD8+ cells averaged about 2.9 ug. Healthy donors yielded roughly 9.8 million CD4+ cell reads on average. Study results and caveats: A set of twenty-nine CD8+ CDR3 sequences was shared between patients and controls, and these sequences appeared highly expressed in patients. Patients and healthy controls showed no significant CD8+ Simpson's diversity difference.

The CDR3 has 15 residues. Germline assignment: CDR1 SGHKS and CDR2 YYEKEE (reference sequence). V was shortened by 0 bases and J by 3 bases, with 12 bases between the two germline ends. Sequenced sample: sorted CD4+, CD8+, or CD8+CD57+ T cells (not recorded which) from PBMCs. The receptor's source is a human donor in good health, serving as a control. The rearrangement uses TRBV5-5 and TRBJ1-2; D gene unclear. CDR3 sequence reads: CASSLGSGVDYGYTF. In nucleotides, the CDR3 is TGTGCCAGCAGCTTGGGGTCCGGGGTGGACTATGGCTACACCTTC. The full variable domain, its missing parts supplied by reference TRBV5-5 and TRBJ1-2, is DAGVTQSPTHLIKTRGQQVTLRCSPISGHKSVSWYQQVLGQGPQFIFQYYEKEERGRGNFPDRFSARQFPNYSSELNVNALLLGDSALYLCASSLGSGVDYGYTFGSGTRLTVV.